Here is one TCR beta chain with its context. The data belong to a study of blood T cell repertoires in COVID-19. Using immunoSEQ multiplex PCR, the repertoire was profiled, and TCRdb retains in-frame clones only, with some absent. The sample has roughly 240,000 clones; 70% to 90% are singletons. The CDR3 has 15 residues. Germline V lookup: CDR1 MNHEY, CDR2 SVGAGI. V lost 2 bases to trimming and J lost 7 bases; unmatched junction nucleotides: 7. The origin of this receptor is a man aged 45-65 years with COVID-19, enrolled during active disease. The sequenced sample was peripheral blood. This chain uses TRBV6-5 with TRBJ2-2, with 7 bases matching TRBD1. The CDR3 DNA follows: TGTGCCAGCAGTTACGGGGAAGGGGGCGTCGGGGAGCTGTTTTTT. Translating gives CASSYGEGGVGELFF.